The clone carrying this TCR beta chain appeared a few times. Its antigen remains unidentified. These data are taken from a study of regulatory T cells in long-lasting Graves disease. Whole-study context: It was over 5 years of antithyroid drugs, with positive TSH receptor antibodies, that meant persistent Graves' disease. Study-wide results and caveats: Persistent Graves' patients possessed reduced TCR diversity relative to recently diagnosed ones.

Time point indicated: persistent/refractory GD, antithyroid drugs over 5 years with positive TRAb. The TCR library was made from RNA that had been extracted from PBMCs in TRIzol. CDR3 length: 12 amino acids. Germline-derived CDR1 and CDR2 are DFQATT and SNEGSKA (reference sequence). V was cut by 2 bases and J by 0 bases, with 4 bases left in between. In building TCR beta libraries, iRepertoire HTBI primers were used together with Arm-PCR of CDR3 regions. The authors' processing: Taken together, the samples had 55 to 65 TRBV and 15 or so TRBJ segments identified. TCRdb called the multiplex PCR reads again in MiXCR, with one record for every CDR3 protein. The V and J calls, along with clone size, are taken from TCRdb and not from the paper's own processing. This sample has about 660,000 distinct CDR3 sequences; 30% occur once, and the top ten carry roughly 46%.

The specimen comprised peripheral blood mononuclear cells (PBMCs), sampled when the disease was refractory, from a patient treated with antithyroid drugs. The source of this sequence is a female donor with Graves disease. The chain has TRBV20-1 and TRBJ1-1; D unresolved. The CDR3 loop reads CSARPMNTEAFF. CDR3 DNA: TGCAGTGCTAGACCGATGAACACTGAAGCTTTCTTT.